One sample yielded the 5 T cell receptor beta chains listed below, sequenced in a study of blood T cell repertoires in COVID-19. TCRdb's copy holds only in-frame clones and misses some; the assay was immunoSEQ multiplex PCR. The sample has about 180,000 clones, just over 85% seen once. The material sequenced was PBMCs or T cells enriched from blood (not recorded which). The origin of the receptors is a woman between 18 and 29 years old who had recovered from COVID-19.

V gene TRBV13 combines with J gene TRBJ1-1; the match to TRBD1 covers 7 bases. CDR1 and CDR2 from the germline V gene are PRHDT and FYEKMQ (reference sequence). V shed 4 bases and J 1 base; nucleotides not matched to a gene: 6. The CDR3 covers 15 residues. The CDR3, as DNA: TGTGCCAGCAGCTCAGAGACAGGGCGGAACACTGAAGCTTTCTTT. It is translated as CASSSETGRNTEAFF.

This clone is a singleton in its sample. V and J are TRBV7-3 and TRBJ2-1; TRBD2 agrees at 14 bases. Germline V gene sequence: CDR1 SGHTA, CDR2 FQGTGA. Trimming cost V 3 bases and J 7 bases; bases outside gene matches: 5. The CDR3 loop spans 16 amino acids. Here the CDR3 DNA reads TGTGCCAGCAGCTTCACCGGGACTAGCGGGAGAAATGAGCAGTTCTTC. Its translation: CASSFTGTSGRNEQFF.

The count of this clone is one. The rearrangement links TRBV7-2 to TRBJ2-5; a possible D gene is TRBD2 (6 bases). With 7 bases removed from V and 5 bases from J, the gap between germline ends came to 17 bases. The CDR3 is 14 residues long. Germline V gene lookup returns CDR1 SGHTA and CDR2 FQGNSA. The CDR3 spells CASNMEEGRETQYF. The CDR3, as DNA: TGTGCCAGCAACATGGAGGAGGGAAGGGAGACCCAGTACTTC.

The chain couples TRBV7-9 to TRBJ2-7, with TRBD1 as a possible D gene (5 bases). The CDR3 is 16 residues long. The germline V and J ends were trimmed by 0 bases and 2 bases, with 14 bases remaining between them. CDR1 and CDR2 from the germline V gene are SEHNR and FQNEAQ (reference sequence). The CDR3 protein is CASSLAAAGRTYEQYF. DNA of the CDR3: TGTGCCAGCAGCTTAGCGGCCGCAGGGCGAACCTACGAGCAGTACTTC.

The chain links TRBV30 to TRBJ1-5; perhaps TRBD1 as D (5 bases). Germline values: CDR1 GTSNPN, CDR2 SVGIG (reference sequence). Trimming removed 2 bases at V and 1 base at J, with 9 bases between. This CDR3 contains 14 residues. As DNA, the CDR3 is TGTGCCTGGAGTAATCAGGGAAGCAATCAGCCCCAGCATTTT. Residues: CAWSNQGSNQPQHF.